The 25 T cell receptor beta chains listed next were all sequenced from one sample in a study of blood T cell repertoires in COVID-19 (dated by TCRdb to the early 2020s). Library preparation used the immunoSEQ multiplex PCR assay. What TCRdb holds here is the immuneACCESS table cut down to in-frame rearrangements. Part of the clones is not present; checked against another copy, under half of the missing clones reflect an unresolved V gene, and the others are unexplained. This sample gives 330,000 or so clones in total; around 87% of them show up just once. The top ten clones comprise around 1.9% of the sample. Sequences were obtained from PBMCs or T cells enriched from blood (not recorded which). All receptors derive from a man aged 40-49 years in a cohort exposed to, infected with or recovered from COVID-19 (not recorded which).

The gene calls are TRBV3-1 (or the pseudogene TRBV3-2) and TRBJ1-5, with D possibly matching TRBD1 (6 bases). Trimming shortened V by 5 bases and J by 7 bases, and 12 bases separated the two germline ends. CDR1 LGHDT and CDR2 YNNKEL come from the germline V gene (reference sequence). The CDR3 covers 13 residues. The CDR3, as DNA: TGTGCCAGCAGCGATCAGGGGCGGCAGCCCCAGCATTTT. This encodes CASSDQGRQPQHF.

The CDR3 DNA reads as TGCGCCAGCAGCTTGGGGCAGAACGAGCAGTACTTC. It codes for CASSLGQNEQYF. The chain joins TRBV5-1 to TRBJ2-7; no firm D call. The germline gives CDR1 SGHRS, CDR2 YFSETQ. This CDR3 has 12 residues. Deletions cut 0 bases from V and 5 bases from J, with 6 bases between. Variable domain in full (rest from reference TRBV5-1 and TRBJ2-7): KAGVTQTPRYLIKTRGQQVTLSCSPISGHRSVSWYQQTPGQGLQFLFEYFSETQRNKGNFPGRFSGRQFSNSRSEMNVSTLELGDSALYLCASSLGQNEQYFGPGTRLTVT.

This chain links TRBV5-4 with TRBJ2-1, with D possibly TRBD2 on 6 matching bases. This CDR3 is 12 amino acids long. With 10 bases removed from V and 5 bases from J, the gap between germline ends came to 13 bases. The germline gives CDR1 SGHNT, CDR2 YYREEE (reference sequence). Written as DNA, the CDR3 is TGTGCCGCCGCTAGCGCTAACAATGAGCAGTTCTTC. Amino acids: CAAASANNEQFF.

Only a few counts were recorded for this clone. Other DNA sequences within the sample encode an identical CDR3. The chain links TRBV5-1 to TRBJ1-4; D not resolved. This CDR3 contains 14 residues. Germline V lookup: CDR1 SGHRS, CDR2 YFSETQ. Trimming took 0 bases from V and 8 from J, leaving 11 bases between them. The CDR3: CASSLGREGEKLFF. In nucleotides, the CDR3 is TGCGCCAGCAGCTTGGGTAGGGAGGGCGAAAAACTGTTTTTT.

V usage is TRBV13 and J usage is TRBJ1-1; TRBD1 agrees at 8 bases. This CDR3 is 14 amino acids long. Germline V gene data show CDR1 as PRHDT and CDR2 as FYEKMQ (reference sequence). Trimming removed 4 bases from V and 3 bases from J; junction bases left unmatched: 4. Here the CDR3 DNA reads TGTGCCAGCAGCTCCGGACAGGGAGACACTGAAGCTTTCTTT. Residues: CASSSGQGDTEAFF. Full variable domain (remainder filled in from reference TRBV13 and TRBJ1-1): AAGVIQSPRHLIKEKRETATLKCYPIPRHDTVYWYQQGPGQDPQFLISFYEKMQSDKGSIPDRFSAQQFSDYHSELNMSSLELGDSALYFCASSSGQGDTEAFFGQGTRLTVV.

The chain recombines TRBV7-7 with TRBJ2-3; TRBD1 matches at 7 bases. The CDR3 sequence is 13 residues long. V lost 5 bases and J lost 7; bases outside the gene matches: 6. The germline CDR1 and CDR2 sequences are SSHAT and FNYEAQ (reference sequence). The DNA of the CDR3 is TGTGCCAGCAGCCTAACAGGGGCGAATACGCAGTATTTT. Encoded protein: CASSLTGANTQYF. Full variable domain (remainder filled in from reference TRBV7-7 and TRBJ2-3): GAGVSQSPRYKVTKRGQDVTLRCDPISSHATLYWYQQALGQGPEFLTYFNYEAQPDKSGLPSDRFSAERPEGSISTLTIQRTEQRDSAMYRCASSLTGANTQYFGPGTRLTVL.

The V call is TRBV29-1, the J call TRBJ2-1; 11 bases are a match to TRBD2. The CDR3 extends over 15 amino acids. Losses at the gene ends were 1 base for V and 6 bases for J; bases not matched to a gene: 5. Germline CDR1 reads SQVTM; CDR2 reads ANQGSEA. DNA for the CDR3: TGCAGCGTTGAAGGGAGTAGCGGGAGGGCCAATGAGCAGTTCTTC. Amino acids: CSVEGSSGRANEQFF.

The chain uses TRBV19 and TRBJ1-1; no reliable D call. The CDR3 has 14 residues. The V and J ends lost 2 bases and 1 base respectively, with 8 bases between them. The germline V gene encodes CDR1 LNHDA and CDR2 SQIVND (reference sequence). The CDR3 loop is CASSIFFGNTEAFF. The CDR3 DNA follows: TGTGCCAGTAGTATATTTTTCGGGAACACTGAAGCTTTCTTT. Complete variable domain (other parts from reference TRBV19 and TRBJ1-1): DGGITQSPKYLFRKEGQNVTLSCEQNLNHDAMYWYRQDPGQGLRLIYYSQIVNDFQKGDIAEGYSVSREKKESFPLTVTSAQKNPTAFYLCASSIFFGNTEAFFGQGTRLTVV.

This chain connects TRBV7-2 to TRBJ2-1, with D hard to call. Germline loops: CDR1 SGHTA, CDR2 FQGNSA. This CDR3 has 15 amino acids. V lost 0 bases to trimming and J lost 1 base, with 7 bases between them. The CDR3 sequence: CASSLAERSYNEQFF. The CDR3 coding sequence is TGTGCCAGCAGCTTAGCCGAACGGTCCTACAATGAGCAGTTCTTC.

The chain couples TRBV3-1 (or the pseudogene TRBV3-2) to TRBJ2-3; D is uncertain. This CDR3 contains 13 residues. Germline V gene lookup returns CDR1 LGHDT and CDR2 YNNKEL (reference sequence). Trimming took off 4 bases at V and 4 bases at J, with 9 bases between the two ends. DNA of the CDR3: TGTGCCAGCAGCCGAAATCCGGCAGATACGCAGTATTTT. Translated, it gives CASSRNPADTQYF.

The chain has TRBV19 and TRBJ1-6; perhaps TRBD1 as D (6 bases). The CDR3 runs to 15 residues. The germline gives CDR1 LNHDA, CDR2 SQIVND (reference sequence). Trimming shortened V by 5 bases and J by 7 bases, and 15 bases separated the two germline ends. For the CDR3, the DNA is TGTGCCAGTAGTGCCTCCACAGGGCCCAATTCACCCCTCCACTTT. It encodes CASSASTGPNSPLHF.

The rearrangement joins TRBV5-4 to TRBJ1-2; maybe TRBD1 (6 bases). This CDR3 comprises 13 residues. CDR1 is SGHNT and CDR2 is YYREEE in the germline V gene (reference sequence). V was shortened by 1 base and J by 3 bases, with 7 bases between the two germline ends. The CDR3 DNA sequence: TGTGCCAGCAGCTTGCGACAGGACTATGGCTACACCTTC. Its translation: CASSLRQDYGYTF.

The DNA of the CDR3 is TGTGCCAGCAGCCCGTCAAATAGCGGGGATACGCAGTATTTT. It yields the protein CASSPSNSGDTQYF. The J gene is TRBJ2-3, the V gene TRBV7-3, with 7 bases matching TRBD2. The germline gives CDR1 SGHTA, CDR2 FQGTGA. Trimming removed 5 bases from V and 6 bases from J; junction bases left unmatched: 8. The CDR3 spans 14 residues.

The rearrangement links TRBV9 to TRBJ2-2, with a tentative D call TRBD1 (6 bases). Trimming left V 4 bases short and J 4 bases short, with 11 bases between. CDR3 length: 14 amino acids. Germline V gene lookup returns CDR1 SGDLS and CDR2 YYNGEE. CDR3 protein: CASSPDRSTGELFF. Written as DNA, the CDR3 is TGTGCCAGCAGCCCCGACAGGTCCACCGGGGAGCTGTTTTTT. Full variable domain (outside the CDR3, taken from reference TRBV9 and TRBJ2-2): DSGVTQTPKHLITATGQRVTLRCSPRSGDLSVYWYQQSLDQGLQFLIQYYNGEERAKGNILERFSAQQFPDLHSELNLSSLELGDSALYFCASSPDRSTGELFFGEGSRLTVL.

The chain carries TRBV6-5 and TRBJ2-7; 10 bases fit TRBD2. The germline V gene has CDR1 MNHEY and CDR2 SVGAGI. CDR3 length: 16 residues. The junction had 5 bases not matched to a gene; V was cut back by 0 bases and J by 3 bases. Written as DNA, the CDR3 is TGTGCCAGCAGTTACTCGAAGGCTAGCGGGAGCTACGAGCAGTACTTC. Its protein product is CASSYSKASGSYEQYF.

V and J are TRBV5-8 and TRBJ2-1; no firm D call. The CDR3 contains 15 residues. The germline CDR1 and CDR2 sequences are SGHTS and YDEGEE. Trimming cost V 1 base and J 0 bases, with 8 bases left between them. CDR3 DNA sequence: TGTGCCAGCAGCTTGACTGCTAGCTCCTACAATGAGCAGTTCTTC. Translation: CASSLTASSYNEQFF.

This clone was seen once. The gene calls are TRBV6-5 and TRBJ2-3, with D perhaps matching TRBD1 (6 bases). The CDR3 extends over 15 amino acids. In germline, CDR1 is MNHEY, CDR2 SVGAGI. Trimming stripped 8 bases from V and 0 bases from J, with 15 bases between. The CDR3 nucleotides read TGTGCCAGCCTAAACAGGGTAACTAGCACAGATACGCAGTATTTT. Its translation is CASLNRVTSTDTQYF.

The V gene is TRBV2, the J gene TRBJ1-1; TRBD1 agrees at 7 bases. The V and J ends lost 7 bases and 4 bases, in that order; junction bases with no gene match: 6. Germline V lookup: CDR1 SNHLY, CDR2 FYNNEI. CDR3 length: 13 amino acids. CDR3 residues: CASNTGTATEAFF. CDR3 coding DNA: TGTGCCAGCAACACAGGGACAGCCACTGAAGCTTTCTTT.

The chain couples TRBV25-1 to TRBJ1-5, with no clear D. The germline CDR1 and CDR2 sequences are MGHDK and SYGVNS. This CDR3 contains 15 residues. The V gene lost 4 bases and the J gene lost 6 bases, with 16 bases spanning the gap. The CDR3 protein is CASSGSTTRGQPQHF. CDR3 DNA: TGTGCCAGCAGTGGAAGTACTACCCGGGGTCAGCCCCAGCATTTT.

CDR3 bases: TGTGCCAGCAGTTTGAGGGGGGGCGGCTACACCTTC. Its translation: CASSLRGGGYTF. The V and J genes are TRBV28 and TRBJ1-2; TRBD1 might be the D (6 bases). Deletions cut 3 bases from V and 8 bases from J, with 10 bases between. The length of the CDR3 is 12 residues. Germline CDR1 is MDHEN and CDR2 is SYDVKM.

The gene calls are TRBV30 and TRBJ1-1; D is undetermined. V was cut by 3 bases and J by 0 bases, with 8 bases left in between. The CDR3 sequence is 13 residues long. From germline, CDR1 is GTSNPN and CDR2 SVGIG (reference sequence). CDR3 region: CAWRLLMNTEAFF. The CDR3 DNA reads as TGTGCCTGGAGACTGCTAATGAACACTGAAGCTTTCTTT.

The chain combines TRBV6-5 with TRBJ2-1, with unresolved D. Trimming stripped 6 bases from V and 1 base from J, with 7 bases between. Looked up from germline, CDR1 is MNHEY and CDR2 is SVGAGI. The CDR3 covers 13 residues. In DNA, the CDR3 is TGTGCCAGCAGGCGATCTTCCTACAATGAGCAGTTCTTC. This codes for CASRRSSYNEQFF.

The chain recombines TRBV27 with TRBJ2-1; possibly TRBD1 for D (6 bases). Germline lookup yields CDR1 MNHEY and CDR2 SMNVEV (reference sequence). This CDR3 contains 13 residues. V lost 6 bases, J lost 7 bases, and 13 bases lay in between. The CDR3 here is CASSSGARNEQFF. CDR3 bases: TGTGCCAGCAGCTCAGGGGCGCGGAATGAGCAGTTCTTC.

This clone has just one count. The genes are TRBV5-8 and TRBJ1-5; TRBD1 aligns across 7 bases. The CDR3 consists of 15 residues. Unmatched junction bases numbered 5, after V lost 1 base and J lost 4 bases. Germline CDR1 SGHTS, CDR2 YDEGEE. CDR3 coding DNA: TGTGCCAGCAGCTTGCTACAGGGGATAAATCAGCCCCAGCATTTT. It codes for CASSLLQGINQPQHF.

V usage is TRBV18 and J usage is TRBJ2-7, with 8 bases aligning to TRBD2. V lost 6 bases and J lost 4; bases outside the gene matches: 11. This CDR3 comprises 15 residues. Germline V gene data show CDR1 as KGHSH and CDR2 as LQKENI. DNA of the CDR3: TGTGCCAGCTCGCCGATGGAACTAGCGGTGTACGAGCAGTACTTC. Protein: CASSPMELAVYEQYF. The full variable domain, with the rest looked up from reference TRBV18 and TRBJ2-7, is NAGVMQNPRHLVRRRGQEARLRCSPMKGHSHVYWYRQLPEEGLKFMVYLQKENIIDESGMPKERFSAEFPKEGPSILRIQQVVRGDSAAYFCASSPMELAVYEQYFGPGTRLTVT.